This TCR beta chain was sequenced for a study of shared clonotypes between healthy human individuals. The data were produced by immunoSEQ multiplex PCR, yet TCRdb's version contains in-frame clones alone and is incomplete. The table lists 2,500,000 or so clones, around nine tenths of them singletons. The junction had 6 bases not matched to a gene; V was cut back by 0 bases and J by 6 bases. Germline V gene lookup returns CDR1 KGHSH and CDR2 LQKENI. CDR3 length equals 15 residues. The chain carries TRBV18 and TRBJ2-7; 9 bases align to TRBD1. Source material: naive CD4+ T cells sorted from blood. Subset reported: CD45RA+ positively selected. The sequence was collected from a man between 18 and 29 years old in good health. The CDR3 is CASSPPGQGLREQYF. DNA of the CDR3: TGTGCCAGCTCACCACCGGGACAGGGTCTTCGCGAGCAGTACTTC.